This T cell receptor beta chain was documented in a study of T cell changes during pregnancy in multiple sclerosis. Data came from immunoSEQ multiplex PCR; TCRdb stores just in-frame clones and leaves some out. This table has roughly 35,000 clones, 80% to 95% appearing once. The CDR3 runs 12 residues. Germline V gene data show CDR1 as MNHEY and CDR2 as SVGAGI. Deletions cut 5 bases from V and 9 bases from J, with 11 bases between. This receptor was taken from a female donor in good health, enrolled as a control in a pregnancy study. The chain is built from TRBV6-5 and TRBJ1-5; D possibly corresponds to TRBD1 (5 bases). This sample comprised CD4+ T cells from peripheral blood mononuclear cells, obtained in the third trimester of pregnancy. CDR3 amino acids: CASSVTGGPQHF. CDR3 nucleotides: TGTGCCAGCAGTGTCACCGGGGGGCCCCAGCATTTT.